Included here is one T cell receptor beta chain sequence, with context. Original handling: Scientists estimated how many nucleated cells there were by amplifying reference gene primers. Produced via immunoSEQ multiplex PCR; TCRdb's table is partial and in-frame only. D and trimming were read from the DNA, whereas the V and J calls and clone size are those reported in that table. The sample contains about 61,000 clones, around 87% of which appear only once. Trimming cost V 0 bases and J 4 bases, with 9 bases left between them. Looked up from germline, CDR1 is LGHDT and CDR2 is YNNKEL (reference sequence). CDR3 length: 14 amino acids. This sample is drawn from a study of blood T cell repertoires in COVID-19. The overall study: Acute and convalescent COVID-19 specimens originated in the United States, Italy and Spain. PBMCs, B-cell-depleted T cells, or T cells were the source of the cDNA or gDNA that made up the material.

The sequence derives from a man aged 55 to 70 with acute or convalescent COVID-19. The chain employs TRBV3-1 (or the pseudogene TRBV3-2) and TRBJ1-2; the D gene is possibly TRBD1 (5 bases). Sequenced material: peripheral blood. The CDR3: CASSQDSGAYGYTF. The CDR3, as DNA: TGTGCCAGCAGCCAAGATAGTGGGGCCTATGGCTACACCTTC.